The 29 T cell receptor beta chains below all came from one sample that was sequenced in a study of blood T cell repertoires in COVID-19 (dated by TCRdb to 2018 to 2020). The protocol used for the library was the immunoSEQ multiplex PCR assay. Entries here come from immuneACCESS through TCRdb and include only in-frame sequences with V and J called. Some clones fail to appear in such tables; in the studies checked, an unresolved V gene covers under half of the shortfall, and the cause of the remainder is unknown. The sample yields 300,000 to 350,000 clones; 87% were counted once. The biggest ten clones account for approximately 10% of the sample. Material: peripheral blood. The receptors derive from a man aged 25-45 years with COVID-19, enrolled during active disease.

CDR3 sequence: CASSQDYTVHQPQHF. The CDR3 DNA sequence: TGTGCCAGCAGCCAGGACTACACCGTTCATCAGCCCCAGCATTTT. This chain connects TRBV3-1 (or the pseudogene TRBV3-2) to TRBJ1-5; D is ambiguous. Germline CDR1 reads LGHDT; CDR2 reads YNNKEL (reference sequence). V dropped 3 bases and J dropped 5 bases, with 14 bases sitting between them. The CDR3 is 15 residues long.

This sequence joins TRBV29-1 and TRBJ1-4, with TRBD1 as a possible D gene (5 bases). There are 13 residues in the CDR3. Germline V gives CDR1 SQVTM, CDR2 ANQGSEA. V was cut by 5 bases and J by 5 bases, with 12 bases left in between. The CDR3 loop reads CSVRRGGNEKLFF. CDR3 bases: TGCAGCGTTAGGAGGGGAGGAAATGAAAAACTGTTTTTT.

The chain employs TRBV11-2 and TRBJ2-7, with D perhaps matching TRBD1 (6 bases). With 0 bases removed from V and 3 bases from J, the gap between germline ends came to 12 bases. The CDR3 runs to 15 residues. CDR1 is SGHAT and CDR2 is FQNNGV in the germline V gene. CDR3 protein: CASSLDYREHYEQYF. In nucleotides, the CDR3 is TGTGCCAGCAGCTTAGACTACAGGGAGCACTACGAGCAGTACTTC.

A few counts support this clone. This chain links TRBV14 with TRBJ2-7; TRBD1 agrees at 7 bases. The CDR3 has 13 residues. In germline, CDR1 is SGHDN, CDR2 FVKESK. Trimming at V came to 7 bases and at J to 5 bases, leaving 8 bases not matched to a gene. CDR3 coding DNA: TGTGCCAGCAAACGGAACAGGGGAGACGAGCAGTACTTC. It specifies CASKRNRGDEQYF.

The rearrangement uses TRBV5-6 and TRBJ2-7; possibly TRBD1 for D (6 bases). Deletions cut 0 bases from V and 1 base from J, with 8 bases between. Germline assignment: CDR1 SGHDT and CDR2 YYEEEE. The CDR3 is 14 amino acids. The CDR3 region is CASSLVGGSYEQYF. In DNA form, the CDR3 reads TGTGCCAGCAGCTTGGTAGGGGGATCCTACGAGCAGTACTTC.

As DNA, the CDR3 is TGTGCCAGCAGTTTTTCCCGCTATGGCTACACCTTC. It yields the protein CASSFSRYGYTF. V usage is TRBV12-3 or TRBV12-4 and J usage is TRBJ1-2; D gene unclear. Trimming took off 3 bases at V and 4 bases at J, with 6 bases between the two ends. This CDR3 has 12 residues.

CDR3 sequence: CASTSGNEQFF. As DNA, the CDR3 is TGTGCCAGCACCTCAGGTAATGAGCAGTTCTTC. This chain links TRBV7-9 with TRBJ2-1; D is uncertain. This CDR3 contains 11 residues. Trimming left V 7 bases short and J 7 bases short, with 8 bases between. Germline values: CDR1 SEHNR, CDR2 FQNEAQ (reference sequence).

The J gene is TRBJ2-5, the V gene TRBV18; a weak D match, TRBD2 (5 bases). The CDR3 length is 14 residues. Germline CDR1 KGHSH, CDR2 LQKENI. With 3 bases removed from V and 2 bases from J, the gap between germline ends came to 10 bases. In DNA form, the CDR3 reads TGTGCCAGCTCACCGAGGGCAGAGCAAGAGACCCAGTACTTC. This translates into CASSPRAEQETQYF.

Here the CDR3 reads CATSDPGLAGDRQYF. DNA for the CDR3: TGTGCCACCAGTGACCCGGGACTAGCGGGAGATCGGCAGTACTTC. V is TRBV24-1 and J is TRBJ2-7; 14 positions match TRBD2. The junction had 7 bases not matched to a gene; V was cut back by 4 bases and J by 9 bases. CDR1 and CDR2 (germline): KGHDR, SFDVKD. This CDR3 spans 15 amino acids.

This clone was picked up a small number of times. This rearrangement joins TRBV29-1 to TRBJ1-4; possibly TRBD1 for D (5 bases). The CDR3 runs 14 residues. Germline V CDR1 and CDR2: SQVTM, ANQGSEA. Between the trimmed V and J ends, which lost 3 bases and 0 bases, there was a span of 8 bases. CDR3 protein: CSVELGATNEKLFF. The CDR3 DNA follows: TGCAGCGTTGAGTTAGGGGCAACTAATGAAAAACTGTTTTTT.

The genes are TRBV5-1 and TRBJ2-5, with TRBD2 as a possible D gene (5 bases). The CDR3 contains 16 residues. V dropped 0 bases and J dropped 6 bases, with 18 bases sitting between them. The germline gives CDR1 SGHRS, CDR2 YFSETQ. CDR3 in DNA: TGCGCCAGCAGCTTGGGGGATCAGCCCCCCGGGAAGACCCAGTACTTC. Protein product: CASSLGDQPPGKTQYF.

The chain links TRBV5-8 to TRBJ2-1; 10 bases line up with TRBD2. The CDR3 length is 18 residues. Germline values: CDR1 SGHTS, CDR2 YDEGEE. The V gene end was trimmed by 0 bases and the J gene end by 8 bases; junction bases not matched to a gene: 14. CDR3 sequence (DNA): TGTGCCAGCAGCTTGGAAGCGGGAGGGCCTCTGGTCGGGGATGAGCAGTTCTTC. Its translation is CASSLEAGGPLVGDEQFF.

The rearrangement links TRBV29-1 to TRBJ1-1; D is unclear. CDR1 is SQVTM and CDR2 is ANQGSEA in the germline V gene. The length of the CDR3 is 11 residues. V was cut by 7 bases and J by 8 bases, with 14 bases left in between. This CDR3 is CSALLSSEAFF. The CDR3 coding sequence is TGCAGCGCACTACTTTCCTCCGAAGCTTTCTTT.

The V call is TRBV5-4, the J call TRBJ2-7, with 7 bases lining up with TRBD1. Unmatched junction bases numbered 4, after V lost 2 bases and J lost 5 bases. Per germline, CDR1 SGHNT and CDR2 YYREEE (reference sequence). The CDR3 has 13 residues. DNA for the CDR3: TGTGCCAGCAGCTTCCAGGGGGACAACGAGCAGTACTTC. As protein: CASSFQGDNEQYF.

This clone was seen once. The chain recombines TRBV28 with TRBJ1-5; D may be TRBD1 (6 bases). The CDR3 is 15 residues long. CDR1 is MDHEN, CDR2 SYDVKM, per germline. V was trimmed by 3 bases and J by 3 bases, leaving 12 bases between them. CDR3 sequence reads: CASSLRDIYNQPQHF. The CDR3 DNA sequence: TGTGCCAGCAGTTTGAGGGACATTTACAATCAGCCCCAGCATTTT.

This chain uses TRBV6-2 or TRBV6-3 with TRBJ1-4; D may be TRBD1 (6 bases). The CDR3 length is 15 residues. Germline V gene data show CDR1 as MNHEY and CDR2 as SVGEGT. V lost 5 bases, J lost 0 bases, and 10 bases lay in between. This chain's CDR3 is CASSKTGATNEKLFF. CDR3 nucleotides: TGTGCCAGCAGTAAGACAGGAGCAACTAATGAAAAACTGTTTTTT.

V is TRBV5-1 and J is TRBJ2-3; 8 bases are shared with TRBD1. The V and J ends lost 4 bases and 3 bases, in that order; junction bases with no gene match: 13. The CDR3 extends over 17 amino acids. Germline V gene data show CDR1 as SGHRS and CDR2 as YFSETQ. CDR3 sequence: CASSQSYDRGGTDTQYF. In DNA form, the CDR3 reads TGCGCCAGCAGCCAATCTTATGACAGGGGAGGAACAGATACGCAGTATTTT.

The chain joins TRBV4-3 to TRBJ1-1; TRBD1 matches at 7 bases. Germline V lookup: CDR1 LGHNA, CDR2 YSLEER. CDR3 length: 15 residues. The V segment lost 1 base and the J segment 4 bases; nucleotides outside the gene matches: 6. The CDR3: CASSQVSGGSTEAFF. The CDR3 bases are TGCGCCAGCAGCCAAGTTTCAGGGGGTAGCACTGAAGCTTTCTTT.

The chain has TRBV6-5 and TRBJ1-5; tentative D call: TRBD1 (6 bases). V dropped 6 bases and J dropped 1 base, with 13 bases sitting between them. Germline CDR1 reads MNHEY; CDR2 reads SVGAGI. The CDR3 is 15 residues long. The CDR3 protein is CASRGQGMSNQPQHF. CDR3 DNA: TGTGCCAGCAGAGGGCAGGGGATGAGCAATCAGCCCCAGCATTTT.

The genes are TRBV27 and TRBJ2-1, with a possible D match to TRBD2 (5 bases). From germline, CDR1 is MNHEY and CDR2 SMNVEV (reference sequence). V gave up 5 bases and J gave up 0 bases, with 11 bases separating them. The CDR3 consists of 15 residues. The DNA of the CDR3 is TGTGCCAGCAGTATCCGGGAAAGCTCCTACAATGAGCAGTTCTTC. Its translation: CASSIRESSYNEQFF.

V and J are TRBV9 and TRBJ2-7, with TRBD1 matching 8 bases. Per germline, CDR1 SGDLS and CDR2 YYNGEE. V was clipped by 4 bases and J by 3 bases; unmatched bases: 3. This CDR3 region has 13 residues. CDR3 bases: TGTGCCAGCAGCCCGACAGGGGACTACGAGCAGTACTTC. This codes for CASSPTGDYEQYF.

CDR3 sequence (DNA): TGTGCCAGTAGTACCGATCCGGGACAGGGAGTCGATCAGCCCCAGCATTTT. This encodes CASSTDPGQGVDQPQHF. V gene TRBV19 combines with J gene TRBJ1-5; TRBD1 aligns across 9 bases. Germline assignment: CDR1 LNHDA and CDR2 SQIVND (reference sequence). V was clipped by 4 bases and J by 5 bases; unmatched bases: 12. CDR3 length: 17 residues.

The chain joins TRBV6-6 to TRBJ2-7; 10 bases are a match to TRBD1. The trim removed 6 bases at V and 2 bases at J, leaving 7 bases unmatched. The germline CDR1 and CDR2 sequences are MNHNY and SVGAGI (reference sequence). The CDR3 is 15 amino acids. The CDR3 protein is CASSGRDRGTYEQYF. CDR3 nucleotide sequence: TGTGCCAGCAGCGGAAGGGACAGGGGAACCTACGAGCAGTACTTC.

CDR3 in amino acids: CASSWTGNTEAFF. The CDR3, as DNA: TGTGCCAGCAGCTGGACAGGGAACACTGAAGCTTTCTTT. The V call is TRBV7-3, the J call TRBJ1-1; TRBD1 aligns across 7 bases. Germline V gene lookup returns CDR1 SGHTA and CDR2 FQGTGA. The CDR3 totals 13 residues. V lost 4 bases, J lost 1 base, and 0 bases stayed unmatched. Full variable domain (remainder filled in from reference TRBV7-3 and TRBJ1-1): GAGVSQTPSNKVTEKGKYVELRCDPISGHTALYWYRQSLGQGPEFLIYFQGTGAADDSGLPNDRFFAVRPEGSVSTLKIQRTERGDSAVYLCASSWTGNTEAFFGQGTRLTVV.

V and J are TRBV18 and TRBJ1-1, with 8 bases aligning to TRBD1. The ends lost 3 bases at V and 5 bases at J; junction bases unmatched: 11. This CDR3 contains 16 residues. Germline CDR1 KGHSH, CDR2 LQKENI. In DNA, the CDR3 is TGTGCCAGCTCACCTAACATACAGGGGGGAGGGACTGAAGCTTTCTTT. Its protein is CASSPNIQGGGTEAFF.

This rearrangement joins TRBV28 to TRBJ1-3; D perhaps matches TRBD1 (6 bases). CDR1 is MDHEN and CDR2 is SYDVKM in the germline V gene. The CDR3 is 14 residues long. The V end was cut by 6 bases, the J end by 1 base, with 10 bases between. CDR3 sequence: CASSTGFSGNTIYF. The CDR3 DNA follows: TGTGCCAGCAGCACAGGGTTTTCTGGAAACACCATATATTTT.

The DNA of the CDR3 is TGTGCCAGCAGACCGGACAGGATCATGAACACTGAAGCTTTCTTT. This gives the protein CASRPDRIMNTEAFF. This chain joins TRBV27 and TRBJ1-1; 7 positions agree with TRBD1. The CDR3 has 15 residues. The germline V gene has CDR1 MNHEY and CDR2 SMNVEV (reference sequence). The V gene end was trimmed by 6 bases and the J gene end by 0 bases; junction bases not matched to a gene: 7.

The gene calls are TRBV6-5 and TRBJ2-7, with TRBD2 matching over 10 bases. CDR1 is MNHEY and CDR2 is SVGAGI in the germline V gene. J was trimmed by 2 bases and V by 5 bases; bases with no gene match: 6. This CDR3 is built from 15 residues. As DNA, the CDR3 is TGTGCCAGCAGTCAGCAGCGGGGGGGCCCCTACGAGCAGTACTTC. Translated: CASSQQRGGPYEQYF.

The rearrangement links TRBV29-1 to TRBJ2-7; D gene uncertain. Trimming stripped 3 bases from V and 2 bases from J, with 11 bases between. The CDR3 has 13 residues. Germline CDR1 reads SQVTM; CDR2 reads ANQGSEA. CDR3 nucleotide sequence: TGCAGCGTTGAGACCGACTTGGCCTACGAGCAGTACTTC. Translated, it gives CSVETDLAYEQYF.